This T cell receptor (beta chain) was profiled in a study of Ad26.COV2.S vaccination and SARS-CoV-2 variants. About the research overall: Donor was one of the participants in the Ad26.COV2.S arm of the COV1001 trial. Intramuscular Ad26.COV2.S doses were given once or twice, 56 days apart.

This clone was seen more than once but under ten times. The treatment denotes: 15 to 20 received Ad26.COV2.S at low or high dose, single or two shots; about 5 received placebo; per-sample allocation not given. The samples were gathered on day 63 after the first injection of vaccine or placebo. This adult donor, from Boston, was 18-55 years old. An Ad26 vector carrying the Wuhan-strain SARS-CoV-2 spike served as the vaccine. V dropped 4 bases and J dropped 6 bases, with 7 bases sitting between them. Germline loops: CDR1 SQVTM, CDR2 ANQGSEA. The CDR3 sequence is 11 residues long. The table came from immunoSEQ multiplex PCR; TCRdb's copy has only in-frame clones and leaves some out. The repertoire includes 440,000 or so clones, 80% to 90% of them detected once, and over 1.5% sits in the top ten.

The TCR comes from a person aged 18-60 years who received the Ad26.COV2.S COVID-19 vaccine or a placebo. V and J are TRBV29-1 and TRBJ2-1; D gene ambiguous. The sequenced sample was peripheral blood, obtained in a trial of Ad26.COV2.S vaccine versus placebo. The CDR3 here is CSVVWLNEQFF. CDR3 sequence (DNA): TGCAGCGTTGTTTGGCTCAATGAGCAGTTCTTC.